This entry lists 8 T cell receptor beta chains sequenced from one sample in a study of blood T cell repertoires in COVID-19. Sequencing used immunoSEQ multiplex PCR; TCRdb keeps in-frame clones, though not all of them. The sample holds 250,000 to 350,000 clones, around 88% seen once. Sequenced: peripheral blood. These receptors were taken from a woman aged 25 to 45 who had recovered from COVID-19.

The chain joins TRBV18 to TRBJ2-1, with D possibly matching TRBD1 (6 bases). The CDR3 runs 14 residues. The ends were cut back, 4 bases at V and 3 bases at J, with 10 bases in the middle. The V gene's germline CDR1 is KGHSH and CDR2 LQKENI. CDR3 loop: CASSHRTDYNEQFF. The CDR3 DNA reads TGTGCCAGCTCACACCGGACAGACTACAATGAGCAGTTCTTC.

As concerns this clone: The same CDR3 also results from other DNA sequences found in this sample. The rearrangement uses TRBV18 and TRBJ1-2, with 9 bases aligning to TRBD1. Germline-derived CDR1 and CDR2 are KGHSH and LQKENI. V shed 3 bases and J 5 bases; nucleotides not matched to a gene: 4. The CDR3 consists of 14 residues. CDR3 coding DNA: TGTGCCAGCTCACCGGGACAGGGAAATTATGGCTACACCTTC. Translated, it gives CASSPGQGNYGYTF.

V gene TRBV18 combines with J gene TRBJ1-4; maybe TRBD1 (5 bases). Germline values: CDR1 KGHSH, CDR2 LQKENI. CDR3 length equals 16 residues. V was pared by 1 base and J by 5 bases, with 14 bases between. In nucleotides, the CDR3 is TGTGCCAGCTCACCACAGATGCAGGGAAAAAATGAAAAACTGTTTTTT. Translating it yields CASSPQMQGKNEKLFF.

The chain employs TRBV11-3 and TRBJ2-5; D is perhaps TRBD2 (5 bases). Trimming stripped 1 base from V and 8 bases from J, with 11 bases between. There are 13 residues in the CDR3. Per germline, CDR1 SGHNT and CDR2 YENEEA. The CDR3 DNA sequence: TGTGCCAGCAGCTTAGCCGAGGGAGCAACCCAGTACTTC. Protein product: CASSLAEGATQYF.

The V and J genes are TRBV18 and TRBJ1-3; 10 bases line up with TRBD1. V was pared by 0 bases and J by 1 base, with 0 bases of the junction left unmatched. Germline V gene sequence: CDR1 KGHSH, CDR2 LQKENI. The CDR3 is 16 residues long. This chain's CDR3 is CASSPPGQGSGNTIYF. In DNA, the CDR3 is TGTGCCAGCTCACCACCGGGACAGGGGTCTGGAAACACCATATATTTT.

The J gene is TRBJ1-6, the V gene TRBV29-1, with D possibly TRBD1 on 6 matching bases. Germline V gives CDR1 SQVTM, CDR2 ANQGSEA. The length of the CDR3 is 13 residues. CDR3 DNA sequence: TGCGCGGTGGCAGGGGCGAATAATTCACCCCTCCACTTT. Amino acid sequence: CAVAGANNSPLHF.

V is TRBV12-3 or TRBV12-4 and J is TRBJ2-7; D might be TRBD2 (6 bases). This CDR3 spans 12 amino acids. With 2 bases removed from V and 4 bases from J, the gap between germline ends came to 6 bases. CDR3 sequence reads: CASSLSGYEQYF. The CDR3 nucleotides read TGTGCCAGCAGTTTAAGCGGGTACGAGCAGTACTTC.

The CDR3 coding sequence is TGTGCCACCAGTGATGGCACAGGGAGCGAGCAGTACTTC. This gives the protein CATSDGTGSEQYF. The rearrangement links TRBV24-1 to TRBJ2-7; D might be TRBD1 (6 bases). The germline CDR1 and CDR2 sequences are KGHDR and SFDVKD. This CDR3 contains 13 residues. Trimming removed 3 bases at V and 6 bases at J, with 11 bases between.